The 20 T cell receptor beta chains in this list originate from one sample, sequenced in a study of blood T cells in healthy people across ages. Alongside a J-beta primer mix, a sample-barcoded 5' primer served in a second PCR lasting roughly 6 to 11 cycles. TCRdb re-derived calls from the 5' RACE reads in MiXCR, one entry per CDR3 protein. Among a few hundred thousand distinct CDR3 sequences, roughly 29% were seen once, and the ten largest hold around 30%. Sequencing was performed on blood. The receptors stem from a woman in her 70s in good health.

This CDR3 is CASKGRDGNTGELFF. CDR3 in DNA: TGCGCCAGCAAGGGCCGAGACGGGAACACCGGGGAGCTGTTTTTT. The chain links TRBV5-1 to TRBJ2-2; D unclear. Deletions cut 6 bases from V and 1 base from J, with 13 bases between. Germline values: CDR1 SGHRS, CDR2 YFSETQ. This CDR3 is 15 amino acids long. Full variable domain (remainder filled in from reference TRBV5-1 and TRBJ2-2): KAGVTQTPRYLIKTRGQQVTLSCSPISGHRSVSWYQQTPGQGLQFLFEYFSETQRNKGNFPGRFSGRQFSNSRSEMNVSTLELGDSALYLCASKGRDGNTGELFFGEGSRLTVL.

The chain recombines TRBV18 with TRBJ2-5, with 9 bases lining up with TRBD2. The DNA end is more similar to TRBJ2-1, so the J call may be wrong. Germline V CDR1 and CDR2: KGHSH, LQKENI. The CDR3 sequence is 15 residues long. The CDR3 coding sequence is TGTGCCAGCTCACCTGGTAGCGGGAGTTACAATGAGCAGTTCTTC. Protein: CASSPGSGSYNEQFF.

This chain links TRBV6-5 with TRBJ1-1, with 7 bases matching TRBD1. J gave up 1 base and V 2 bases, and 10 bases lay outside the gene matches. The CDR3 runs 17 residues. Germline assignment: CDR1 MNHEY and CDR2 SVGAGI. CDR3 DNA: TGTGCCAGCAGTTACGACCTACCGGGACAGCCGAACACTGAAGCTTTCTTT. It specifies CASSYDLPGQPNTEAFF.

The sample holds many counts of this clonotype. The V call is TRBV7-2, the J call TRBJ1-4, with D possibly TRBD1 on 6 matching bases. Germline V gene sequence: CDR1 SGHTA, CDR2 FQGNSA. The CDR3 is 14 amino acids. Trimming cost V 5 bases and J 8 bases, with 15 bases left between them. CDR3 in amino acids: CASSLQGDGEKLFF. DNA for the CDR3: TGTGCCAGCAGCCTACAGGGCGACGGGGAAAAACTGTTTTTT.

The V gene is TRBV29-1, the J gene TRBJ1-1; D not certain. Trimming shortened V by 3 bases and J by 1 base, and 3 bases separated the two germline ends. Looked up from germline, CDR1 is SQVTM and CDR2 is ANQGSEA. The CDR3 contains 11 residues. CDR3 amino acids: CSVEGNTEAFF. The CDR3 nucleotides are TGCAGCGTTGAGGGGAACACTGAAGCTTTCTTT.

The chain has TRBV3-1 and TRBJ2-1; D may be TRBD1 (6 bases). The DNA end is more similar to TRBJ2-7, so the J call may be wrong. Germline assignment: CDR1 LGHDT and CDR2 YNNKEL (reference sequence). The CDR3 contains 14 residues. CDR3 region: CASSQGAGVYEQYF. For the CDR3, the DNA is TGTGCCAGCAGCCAAGGTGCAGGGGTCTACGAGCAGTACTTC.

V gene TRBV5-1 combines with J gene TRBJ1-5; D may be TRBD1 (5 bases). Germline CDR1 is SGHRS and CDR2 is YFSETQ. The CDR3 is 15 amino acids. The V gene lost 3 bases and the J gene lost 0 bases, with 10 bases spanning the gap. This CDR3 is CASSSEGYSNQPQHF. The CDR3, as DNA: TGCGCCAGCAGCTCAGAGGGGTATAGCAATCAGCCCCAGCATTTT.

This clonotype was seen only a few times. The chain joins TRBV5-1 to TRBJ1-3; D remains ambiguous. Germline V gives CDR1 SGHRS, CDR2 YFSETQ. The CDR3 sequence is 14 residues long. Trimming cost V 4 bases and J 0 bases, with 8 bases left between them. CDR3 in amino acids: CASSTTASGNTIYF. In nucleotides, the CDR3 is TGCGCCAGCAGCACCACCGCCTCTGGAAACACCATATATTTT.

The chain links TRBV27 to TRBJ1-1; D is possibly TRBD1 (5 bases). The CDR3 is made up of 14 amino acids. Germline values: CDR1 MNHEY, CDR2 SMNVEV (reference sequence). Trimming removed 6 bases at V and 1 base at J, with 12 bases between. DNA of the CDR3: TGTGCCAGCAGAGCAGGGTTCGGGAACACTGAAGCTTTCTTT. This codes for CASRAGFGNTEAFF.

The chain recombines TRBV7-6 with TRBJ2-3, with D unclear. This CDR3 spans 14 amino acids. Germline V gene lookup returns CDR1 SGHVS and CDR2 FNYEAQ. The V and J ends lost 1 base and 5 bases respectively, with 10 bases between them. The DNA of the CDR3 is TGTGCCAGCAGCTTAGGGCTAGTCGTAGATACGCAGTATTTT. Residues: CASSLGLVVDTQYF.

The gene calls are TRBV12-3 or TRBV12-4 and TRBJ2-7; D unresolved. The ends were cut back, 2 bases at V and 4 bases at J, with 6 bases in the middle. CDR3 length equals 12 residues. CDR3 bases: TGTGCCAGCAGTTTAAGTAGATACGAGCAGTACTTC. Amino acids: CASSLSRYEQYF.

This clonotype was found a few times. This chain connects TRBV24-1 to TRBJ2-1; no clear D gene. The CDR3 is made up of 11 amino acids. V was pared by 1 base and J by 11 bases, with 5 bases between. Per germline, CDR1 KGHDR and CDR2 SFDVKD. CDR3 nucleotide sequence: TGTGCCACCAGTGATTTTGGGCAGCAGTTCTTC. It encodes CATSDFGQQFF.

This clonotype was recorded a few times. V gene TRBV18 combines with J gene TRBJ1-1; TRBD1 aligns across 8 bases. The trim removed 3 bases at V and 1 base at J, leaving 4 bases unmatched. This CDR3 has 15 amino acids. Germline lookup yields CDR1 KGHSH and CDR2 LQKENI. The CDR3 region has the DNA TGTGCCAGCTCACCGAAGACAGGGGAGAACACTGAAGCTTTCTTT. Its protein is CASSPKTGENTEAFF.

V gene TRBV9 combines with J gene TRBJ2-5, with D perhaps matching TRBD2 (6 bases). The J call is uncertain, as TRBJ2-7 better fits the DNA end. This CDR3 has 15 amino acids. Germline CDR1 is SGDLS and CDR2 is YYNGEE. In nucleotides, the CDR3 is TGTGCCAGCAGCGTAGGCTGGGGAGGTGTACGCGAGCAGTACTTC. Translated: CASSVGWGGVREQYF.

This clonotype was seen more than once but under ten times. This chain links TRBV20-1 with TRBJ2-7; D is undetermined. Trimming cost V 0 bases and J 4 bases, with 16 bases left between them. The CDR3 length is 15 residues. Germline CDR1 DFQATT, CDR2 SNEGSKA (reference sequence). The CDR3 protein is CSARDSRPQGYEQYF. The CDR3, as DNA: TGCAGTGCTAGAGATAGTCGGCCCCAAGGGTACGAGCAGTACTTC.

The CDR3 here is CASKKSGATYEQYF. CDR3 nucleotide sequence: TGTGCCAGTAAAAAGAGCGGGGCTACCTACGAGCAGTACTTC. This chain connects TRBV19 to TRBJ2-5; 7 nucleotides agree with TRBD2. The end of the DNA is better explained by TRBJ2-7, so the J call may be wrong. The CDR3 runs to 14 residues. CDR1 and CDR2 (germline): LNHDA, SQIVND (reference sequence).

The rearrangement links TRBV9 to TRBJ2-7; D might be TRBD2 (5 bases). This CDR3 contains 14 residues. Germline CDR1 and CDR2: SGDLS and YYNGEE. V was cut by 5 bases and J by 4 bases, with 16 bases left in between. The CDR3 is CASSYQPGVYEQYF. The CDR3 nucleotides are TGTGCCAGCAGTTACCAGCCCGGGGTTTACGAGCAGTACTTC.

This clonotype was seen many times. The chain combines TRBV6-6 with TRBJ1-1; D may be TRBD1 (5 bases). Germline CDR1 is MNHNY and CDR2 is SVGAGI (reference sequence). There are 13 residues in the CDR3. The chain's CDR3 is CASRQLGETEAFF. The DNA for the CDR3 is TGTGCTAGCCGACAGCTAGGGGAAACTGAAGCTTTCTTT.

The CDR3 reads CASSSQGTEAFF. In DNA form, the CDR3 reads TGTGCCAGCAGTTCCCAGGGGACTGAAGCTTTCTTT. V usage is TRBV6-6 and J usage is TRBJ1-1, with D possibly TRBD1 on 6 matching bases. The V gene lost 4 bases and the J gene lost 5 bases, with 8 bases spanning the gap. The length of the CDR3 is 12 residues. Germline CDR1 and CDR2: MNHNY and SVGAGI (reference sequence).

The V call is TRBV20-1, the J call TRBJ1-3, with D unclear. CDR1 DFQATT and CDR2 SNEGSKA come from the germline V gene (reference sequence). This CDR3 spans 14 amino acids. The V and J ends lost 6 bases and 2 bases respectively, with 14 bases between them. The CDR3 DNA follows: TGCAGTGCGAAGAGGGTGGGCCCTGGAAACACCATATATTTT. Amino acid sequence: CSAKRVGPGNTIYF.